This T cell receptor (beta chain) emerged from a study of blood T cell repertoires in COVID-19. The assay was immunoSEQ multiplex PCR, and TCRdb's table has in-frame clones only and misses some. The sample yields about 150,000 clones, approximately 80% seen once. Participants, about 18 to 100 years old, spanned 25 or so US areas. Participant reports of clinical history set cohort assignment. The germline gives CDR1 SQVTM, CDR2 ANQGSEA. V dropped 7 bases and J dropped 4; count of bases not matched to a gene: 8. The CDR3 totals 14 residues. The sequenced sample was PBMCs or T cells enriched from blood (not recorded which). The chain has TRBV29-1 and TRBJ2-1; 9 bases line up with TRBD1. This receptor was obtained from a man in his 70s who had been exposed to COVID-19. This chain's CDR3 is CSGGGQGPYNEQFF. DNA of the CDR3: TGCAGCGGGGGGGGACAGGGACCTTACAATGAGCAGTTCTTC.